This T cell receptor beta chain was sequenced in a study of early T cells in non-severe SARS-CoV-2 infection. Individual cDNA molecules each received unique molecular identifiers attached to them. MiXCR, run by TCRdb on the 5' RACE reads, gives a single entry per CDR3 protein. This sample carries 40,000 to 55,000 distinct CDR3 sequences, about 13% of them seen once, and the ten largest clones take 10% to 13%. This clonotype occurred many times. V lost 3 bases and J lost 5, with 10 bases in between. Germline V gives CDR1 LGHDT, CDR2 YNNKEL (reference sequence). This CDR3 contains 13 residues. V usage is TRBV3-1 and J usage is TRBJ1-1; D remains ambiguous. The sample was whole blood. This clonotype originated in an adult who was a healthcare worker with PCR-confirmed SARS-CoV-2 infection or an uninfected control (not recorded which). The CDR3 coding sequence is TGTGCCAGCAGCCAGGTCCCCCAAACTGAAGCTTTCTTT. Amino acid sequence: CASSQVPQTEAFF.